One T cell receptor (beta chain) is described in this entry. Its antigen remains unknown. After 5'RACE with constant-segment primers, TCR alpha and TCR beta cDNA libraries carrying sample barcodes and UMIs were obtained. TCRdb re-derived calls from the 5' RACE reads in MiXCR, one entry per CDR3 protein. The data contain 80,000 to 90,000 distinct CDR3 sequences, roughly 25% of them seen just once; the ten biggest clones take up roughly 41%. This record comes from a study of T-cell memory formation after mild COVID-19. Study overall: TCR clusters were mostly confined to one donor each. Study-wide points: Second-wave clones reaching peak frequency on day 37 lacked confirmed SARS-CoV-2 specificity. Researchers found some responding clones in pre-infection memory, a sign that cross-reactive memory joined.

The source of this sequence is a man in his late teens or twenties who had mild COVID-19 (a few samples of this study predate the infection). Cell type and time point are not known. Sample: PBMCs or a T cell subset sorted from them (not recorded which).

In DNA form, the CDR3 reads TGCAGTGCTAGATTTCGGGGAAACTCCTACAATGAGCAGTTCTTC. It is translated as CSARFRGNSYNEQFF. This chain uses TRBV20-1 with TRBJ2-1, with D possibly matching TRBD2 (5 bases). Between the trimmed V and J ends, which lost 2 bases and 0 bases, there was a span of 11 bases. CDR1 DFQATT and CDR2 SNEGSKA come from the germline V gene (reference sequence). The CDR3 loop spans 15 amino acids.